The rows below give T cell receptor beta chains drawn from one sample of a study of blood T cell repertoires in COVID-19. TCRdb's copy holds only in-frame clones and misses some; the assay was immunoSEQ multiplex PCR. The data contain 15,000 to 20,000 clones, approximately 95% of them singletons. The sequencing input was peripheral blood. The source of these receptors is a woman between 50 and 59 years old with active COVID-19. Each CDR3 is given with its conserved first and last residue. D genes are given only for firm matches. Size values are once, few and many counts, or a class for expanded clones, and some rows have none.

j_call: TRBJ2-5; v_call: TRBV11-2; clone_size: -; d_call: -; cdr3_length: 13; cdr3_aa: CASSLERRETQYF; cdr3_nt: TGTGCCAGCAGCTTAGAGCGGAGGGAGACCCAGTACTTC
j_call: TRBJ2-3; v_call: TRBV5-1; clone_size: -; d_call: -; cdr3_length: 15; cdr3_aa: CASSHDFPVTDTQYF; cdr3_nt: TGCGCCAGCAGCCACGACTTCCCAGTGACAGATACGCAGTATTTT
j_call: TRBJ2-2; v_call: TRBV7-9; clone_size: -; d_call: -; cdr3_length: 16; cdr3_aa: CASRKIASGNTGELFF; cdr3_nt: TGTGCCAGCAGGAAAATAGCGAGTGGGAACACCGGGGAGCTGTTTTTT
j_call: TRBJ2-1; v_call: TRBV3-1/TRBV3-2; clone_size: -; d_call: TRBD1; cdr3_length: 15; cdr3_aa: CASSEPGQGYNEQFF; cdr3_nt: TGTGCCAGCAGCGAACCGGGACAGGGGTACAATGAGCAGTTCTTC
j_call: TRBJ2-7; v_call: TRBV11-2; clone_size: -; d_call: TRBD2; cdr3_length: 14; cdr3_aa: CASRGSGSSYEQYF; cdr3_nt: TGTGCCAGCCGGGGTAGCGGGAGCTCCTACGAGCAGTACTTC
j_call: TRBJ2-2; v_call: TRBV4-1; clone_size: -; d_call: TRBD2; cdr3_length: 16; cdr3_aa: CASSQGWGGRTGELFF; cdr3_nt: TGCGCCAGCAGCCAAGGATGGGGCGGGAGGACCGGGGAGCTGTTTTTT
j_call: TRBJ2-7; v_call: TRBV6-5; clone_size: once; d_call: TRBD1; cdr3_length: 12; cdr3_aa: CASGDRGWEQYF; cdr3_nt: TGTGCCAGCGGGGACAGGGGTTGGGAGCAGTACTTC
j_call: TRBJ1-5; v_call: TRBV7-2; clone_size: -; d_call: TRBD1; cdr3_length: 16; cdr3_aa: CASSDRDRGGHQPQHF; cdr3_nt: TGTGCCAGCAGCGACCGGGACAGGGGGGGGCATCAGCCCCAGCATTTT
j_call: TRBJ1-3; v_call: TRBV3-1/TRBV3-2; clone_size: -; d_call: -; cdr3_length: 16; cdr3_aa: CASSSGALYVGNTIYF; cdr3_nt: TGTGCCAGCAGTTCGGGAGCGCTCTACGTGGGAAACACCATATATTTT
j_call: TRBJ2-1; v_call: TRBV7-7; clone_size: -; d_call: TRBD2; cdr3_length: 15; cdr3_aa: CASSPVVGGPVEQFF; cdr3_nt: TGTGCCAGCAGCCCAGTCGTGGGAGGGCCGGTTGAGCAGTTCTTC
j_call: TRBJ2-3; v_call: TRBV5-1; clone_size: -; d_call: -; cdr3_length: 15; cdr3_aa: CASSPQGQGTDTQYF; cdr3_nt: TGCGCCAGCAGCCCGCAGGGTCAGGGCACAGATACGCAGTATTTT
j_call: TRBJ1-3; v_call: TRBV4-1; clone_size: -; d_call: -; cdr3_length: 19; cdr3_aa: CASSQEGGMGAGVRATIYF; cdr3_nt: TGCGCCAGCAGCCAAGAGGGAGGAATGGGAGCCGGGGTCAGGGCCACCATATATTTT
j_call: TRBJ1-6; v_call: TRBV3-1/TRBV3-2; clone_size: -; d_call: -; cdr3_length: 17; cdr3_aa: CASSQGMGRGVNSPLHF; cdr3_nt: TGTGCCAGCAGCCAAGGGATGGGGCGAGGAGTAAATTCACCCCTCCACTTT
j_call: TRBJ1-1; v_call: TRBV28; clone_size: -; d_call: -; cdr3_length: 12; cdr3_aa: CASSEQVTEAFF; cdr3_nt: TGTGCCAGCAGTGAACAGGTTACTGAAGCTTTCTTT